This T cell receptor (beta chain) was captured in a study of early T cells in non-severe SARS-CoV-2 infection. This clonotype occurred many times. V was shortened by 7 bases and J by 0 bases, with 4 bases between the two germline ends. CDR1 and CDR2 (germline): SGHRS, YFSETQ. The CDR3 spans 11 residues. Unique molecular identifier tags were affixed to discrete cDNA molecules. TCRdb analysed the 5' RACE reads with MiXCR anew, one entry per CDR3 protein. The sample includes around 40,000 distinct CDR3 sequences, roughly 5.7% of them seen just once. Input material: whole blood. The V gene is TRBV5-1, the J gene TRBJ1-1; D is ambiguous. The receptor was isolated from an adult who was a healthcare worker with PCR-confirmed SARS-CoV-2 infection or an uninfected control (not recorded which). This chain's CDR3 is CASRVNTEAFF. The CDR3 DNA sequence: TGCGCCAGCCGGGTGAACACTGAAGCTTTCTTT.